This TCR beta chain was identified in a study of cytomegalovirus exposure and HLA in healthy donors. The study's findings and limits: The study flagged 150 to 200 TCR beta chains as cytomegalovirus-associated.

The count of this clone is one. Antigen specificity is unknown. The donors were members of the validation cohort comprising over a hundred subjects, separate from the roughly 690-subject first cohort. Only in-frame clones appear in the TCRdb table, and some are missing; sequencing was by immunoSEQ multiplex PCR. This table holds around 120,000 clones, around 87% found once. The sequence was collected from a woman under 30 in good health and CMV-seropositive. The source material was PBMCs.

CDR3 coding DNA: TGTGCCAGCAGCTCGGGTCGGGCTAGCGGCTACAATGAGCAGTTCTTC. Protein product: CASSSGRASGYNEQFF. The rearrangement joins TRBV13 to TRBJ2-1, with 7 bases identical to TRBD2. The CDR3 contains 16 residues. CDR1 PRHDT and CDR2 FYEKMQ come from the germline V gene (reference sequence). With V trimmed by 4 bases and J by 3 bases, 9 bases remained unmatched.